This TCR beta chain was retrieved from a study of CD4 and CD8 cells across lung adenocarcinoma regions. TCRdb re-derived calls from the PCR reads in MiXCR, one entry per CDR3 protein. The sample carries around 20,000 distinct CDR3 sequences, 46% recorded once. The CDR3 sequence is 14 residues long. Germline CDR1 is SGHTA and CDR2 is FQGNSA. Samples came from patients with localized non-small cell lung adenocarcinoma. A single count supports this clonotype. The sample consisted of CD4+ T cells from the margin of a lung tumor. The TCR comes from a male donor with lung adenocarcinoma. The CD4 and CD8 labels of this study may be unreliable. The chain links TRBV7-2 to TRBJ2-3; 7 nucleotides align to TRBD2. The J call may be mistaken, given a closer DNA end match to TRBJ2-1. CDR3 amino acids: CASSPGGSRAIQFF. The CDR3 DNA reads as TGTGCCAGCAGCCCAGGCGGGAGCAGGGCCATTCAGTTCTTC.